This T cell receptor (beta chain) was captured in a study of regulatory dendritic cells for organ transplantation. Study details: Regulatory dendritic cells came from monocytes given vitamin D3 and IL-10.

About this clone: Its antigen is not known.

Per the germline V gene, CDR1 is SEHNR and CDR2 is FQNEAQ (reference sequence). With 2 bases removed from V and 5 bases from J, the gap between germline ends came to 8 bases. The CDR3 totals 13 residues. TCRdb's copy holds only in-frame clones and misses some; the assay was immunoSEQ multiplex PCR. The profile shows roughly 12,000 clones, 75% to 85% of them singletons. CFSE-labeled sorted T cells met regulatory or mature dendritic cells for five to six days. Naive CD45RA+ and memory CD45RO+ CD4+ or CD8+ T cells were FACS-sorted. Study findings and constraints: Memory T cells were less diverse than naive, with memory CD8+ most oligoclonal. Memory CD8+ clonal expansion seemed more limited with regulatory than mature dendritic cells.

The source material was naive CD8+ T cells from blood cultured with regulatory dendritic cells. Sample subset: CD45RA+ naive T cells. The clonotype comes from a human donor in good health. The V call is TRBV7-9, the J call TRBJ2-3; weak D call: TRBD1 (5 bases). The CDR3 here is CASSLSQGDTQYF. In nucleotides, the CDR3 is TGTGCCAGCAGCTTAAGTCAGGGAGATACGCAGTATTTT.